Listed below are T cell receptor beta chains from one sample, sequenced in a study of blood T cell repertoires in COVID-19. The protocol was immunoSEQ multiplex PCR, while the TCRdb copy is restricted to in-frame clones and leaves out a portion. The data hold around 200,000 clones, with about 81% observed a single time. The sequencing sample was made of PBMCs or T cells enriched from blood (not recorded which). The receptor source for this set is a man in his forties who had recovered from COVID-19. CDR3s include the opening cysteine and the closing phenylalanine or tryptophan. Each record gives: V gene, clone size, D gene, CDR3 length, J gene, CDR3 DNA, CDR3 protein. The D gene is left open where the match is weak. Only some rows state a clone size, as once, few, many or a class for expanded clones.

>TRBV28|once|TRBD2|12|TRBJ2-1
TGTGCCAGCAGGGGCCTAGCGGGGTGGCAGTTCTTC
CASRGLAGWQFF
>TRBV9|.|.|14|TRBJ2-1
TGTGCCAGCAGATCTTCGACAGCCTACAATGAGCAGTTCTTC
CASRSSTAYNEQFF
>TRBV30|.|.|14|TRBJ1-5
TGTGCCTGGAGTGGAGGGCAGGGCAATCAGCCCCAGCATTTT
CAWSGGQGNQPQHF
>TRBV7-2|.|.|14|TRBJ1-1
TGTGCCAGCAGCCTAAATCAGGGGTTGGCTGAAGCTTTCTTT
CASSLNQGLAEAFF
>TRBV21-1|.|.|12|TRBJ2-5
TGTGCAGCGAAGACAGGACAAGAGACCCAGTACTTC
CAAKTGQETQYF
>TRBV5-5|.|.|14|TRBJ1-4
TGTGCCAGCAGCCAAGAGCACTTTAATGAAAAACTGTTTTTT
CASSQEHFNEKLFF
>TRBV12-5|.|.|14|TRBJ1-1
TGTGCTAGTGGTTTGGTACGACGGGGCACTGAAGCTTTCTTT
CASGLVRRGTEAFF
>TRBV4-1|.|.|15|TRBJ1-4
TGCGCCAGCAGCCAAGTATTAGGGAGGGGTGAAAAACTGTTTTTT
CASSQVLGRGEKLFF
>TRBV2|.|TRBD1|12|TRBJ1-2
TGTGCCAGCTTAAAGACAGGGGTCAGCTACACCTTC
CASLKTGVSYTF
>TRBV5-1|.|TRBD1|17|TRBJ1-5
TGCGCCAGCAGCTTGGAACCGGGACAGAGAGGAGATCAGCCCCAGCATTTT
CASSLEPGQRGDQPQHF
>TRBV5-4|.|.|15|TRBJ1-5
TGTGCCAGCAGCTCGTACGGGGGAGGGGGGCAGCCCCAGCATTTT
CASSSYGGGGQPQHF
>TRBV10-2|.|TRBD1|16|TRBJ2-7
TGCGCCAGCAGGCCTCTCCCATCGGGACAGGTATACGAGCAGTACTTC
CASRPLPSGQVYEQYF
>TRBV6-5|.|TRBD2|15|TRBJ2-2
TGTGCCAGCAGTCGGCTAGCGGAGAACACCGGGGAGCTGTTTTTT
CASSRLAENTGELFF
>TRBV19|.|.|13|TRBJ1-1
TGTGCCAGTAGTATGCGGCAAGCCACTGAAGCTTTCTTT
CASSMRQATEAFF
>TRBV5-6|.|.|12|TRBJ1-1
TGTGCCAGCAGCTTGGGTTCGGGTGGTGATTTCTTT
CASSLGSGGDFF
>TRBV19|once|.|14|TRBJ1-2
TGTGCCAGTAGTGGAGCACAGGGAGCCTATGGCTACACCTTC
CASSGAQGAYGYTF
>TRBV29-1|.|.|11|TRBJ2-1
TGCAGCGTTCTGAGGGACAATGAGCAGTTCTTC
CSVLRDNEQFF
>TRBV4-1|once|.|17|TRBJ1-2
TGCGCCAGCAGCCAACCAATTAAAACAGGGCTTTCCTATGGCTACACCTTC
CASSQPIKTGLSYGYTF
>TRBV9|.|.|14|TRBJ2-3
TGTGCCAGCAGCGACCACCTAGTAACAGATACGCAGTATTTT
CASSDHLVTDTQYF
>TRBV4-2|.|.|16|TRBJ2-1
TGTGCCAGCAGCCTAATGGCGGGACTCCTCGGTGGGGAGCAGTTCTTC
CASSLMAGLLGGEQFF
>TRBV29-1|.|TRBD1|11|TRBJ2-7
TGCAGCGTTAACAGGGGCTACGAGCAGTACTTC
CSVNRGYEQYF
>TRBV5-1|.|TRBD2|16|TRBJ2-1
TGCGCCAGCAGCCGCGGGGGGATTAGCTCCTACAATGAGCAGTTCTTC
CASSRGGISSYNEQFF
>TRBV21-1|.|.|18|TRBJ2-1
TGTGCCAGCAGCAAAGGAGGGTATAGCGGTAGCTCCTACAATGAGCAGTTCTTC
CASSKGGYSGSSYNEQFF
>TRBV2|.|.|14|TRBJ2-7
TGTGCCAGCAGTGCTCGTCGGGAAGCCTACGAGCAGTACTTC
CASSARREAYEQYF
>TRBV9|.|.|15|TRBJ1-1
TGTGCCAGCAGCGTAGTGGGCAGGGGCTCGGCTGAAGCTTTCTTT
CASSVVGRGSAEAFF
>TRBV18|.|.|14|TRBJ1-4
TGTGCCAGCAGCCTAAGGGAGAGAGGGGAAAAACTGTTTTTT
CASSLRERGEKLFF
>TRBV6-1|.|TRBD1|12|TRBJ1-1
TGTGCCAGCAGTGAAGGGGACAGGTCAGCTTTCTTT
CASSEGDRSAFF
>TRBV6-5|.|TRBD1|15|TRBJ2-7
TGTGCCAGCAGCTTTCAGGGACAGACCTCCTACGAGCAGTACTTC
CASSFQGQTSYEQYF
>TRBV5-1|.|.|12|TRBJ2-3
TGCGCCAGCAGCCTGTACACAGATACGCAGTATTTT
CASSLYTDTQYF
>TRBV7-9|.|.|16|TRBJ1-5
TGTGCCAGCAGCTTAGGGGTTGGAGGGCTCAATCAGCCCCAGCATTTT
CASSLGVGGLNQPQHF
>TRBV19|.|.|15|TRBJ1-5
TGTGCCAGTAGTTCGCAGGGTTATAGCAATCAGCCCCAGCATTTT
CASSSQGYSNQPQHF
>TRBV4-2|few|.|17|TRBJ2-7
TGTGCCAGCAGCCAAGCTCTCAGGGGAGGGGGAACCTACGAGCAGTACTTC
CASSQALRGGGTYEQYF
>TRBV5-1|.|TRBD2|16|TRBJ2-5
TGCGCCAGCAGCCCTCGGACTAGCGGGGGCCAAGAGACCCAGTACTTC
CASSPRTSGGQETQYF
>TRBV7-9|.|.|17|TRBJ1-4
TGTGCCAGCAGCTTAAATGTCGGAGGGCCGCTAGGGGAAAAACTGTTTTTT
CASSLNVGGPLGEKLFF
>TRBV19|.|TRBD1|12|TRBJ1-2
TGTGCCACCGGGACAGGGGACTATGGCTACACCTTC
CATGTGDYGYTF
>TRBV19|.|.|13|TRBJ2-3
TGTGCCAGTAGTCCAGGGTTCAATGATGCGCAGTATTTT
CASSPGFNDAQYF
>TRBV2|.|TRBD1|12|TRBJ1-1
TGTGCCAGCCGCACAGGGGCCCCTGAAGCTTTCTTT
CASRTGAPEAFF